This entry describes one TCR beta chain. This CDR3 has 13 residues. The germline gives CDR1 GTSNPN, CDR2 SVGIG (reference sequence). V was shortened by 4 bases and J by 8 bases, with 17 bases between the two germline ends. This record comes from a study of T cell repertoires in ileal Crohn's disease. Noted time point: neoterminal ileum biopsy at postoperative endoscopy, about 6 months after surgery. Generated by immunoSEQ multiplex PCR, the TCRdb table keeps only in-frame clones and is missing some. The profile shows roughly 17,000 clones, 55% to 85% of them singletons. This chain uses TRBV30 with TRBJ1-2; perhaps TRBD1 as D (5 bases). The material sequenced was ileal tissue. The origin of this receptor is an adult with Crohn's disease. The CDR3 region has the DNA TGTGCCTGGACTCTCTGGGGCAATCGAGGCTACACCTTC. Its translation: CAWTLWGNRGYTF.